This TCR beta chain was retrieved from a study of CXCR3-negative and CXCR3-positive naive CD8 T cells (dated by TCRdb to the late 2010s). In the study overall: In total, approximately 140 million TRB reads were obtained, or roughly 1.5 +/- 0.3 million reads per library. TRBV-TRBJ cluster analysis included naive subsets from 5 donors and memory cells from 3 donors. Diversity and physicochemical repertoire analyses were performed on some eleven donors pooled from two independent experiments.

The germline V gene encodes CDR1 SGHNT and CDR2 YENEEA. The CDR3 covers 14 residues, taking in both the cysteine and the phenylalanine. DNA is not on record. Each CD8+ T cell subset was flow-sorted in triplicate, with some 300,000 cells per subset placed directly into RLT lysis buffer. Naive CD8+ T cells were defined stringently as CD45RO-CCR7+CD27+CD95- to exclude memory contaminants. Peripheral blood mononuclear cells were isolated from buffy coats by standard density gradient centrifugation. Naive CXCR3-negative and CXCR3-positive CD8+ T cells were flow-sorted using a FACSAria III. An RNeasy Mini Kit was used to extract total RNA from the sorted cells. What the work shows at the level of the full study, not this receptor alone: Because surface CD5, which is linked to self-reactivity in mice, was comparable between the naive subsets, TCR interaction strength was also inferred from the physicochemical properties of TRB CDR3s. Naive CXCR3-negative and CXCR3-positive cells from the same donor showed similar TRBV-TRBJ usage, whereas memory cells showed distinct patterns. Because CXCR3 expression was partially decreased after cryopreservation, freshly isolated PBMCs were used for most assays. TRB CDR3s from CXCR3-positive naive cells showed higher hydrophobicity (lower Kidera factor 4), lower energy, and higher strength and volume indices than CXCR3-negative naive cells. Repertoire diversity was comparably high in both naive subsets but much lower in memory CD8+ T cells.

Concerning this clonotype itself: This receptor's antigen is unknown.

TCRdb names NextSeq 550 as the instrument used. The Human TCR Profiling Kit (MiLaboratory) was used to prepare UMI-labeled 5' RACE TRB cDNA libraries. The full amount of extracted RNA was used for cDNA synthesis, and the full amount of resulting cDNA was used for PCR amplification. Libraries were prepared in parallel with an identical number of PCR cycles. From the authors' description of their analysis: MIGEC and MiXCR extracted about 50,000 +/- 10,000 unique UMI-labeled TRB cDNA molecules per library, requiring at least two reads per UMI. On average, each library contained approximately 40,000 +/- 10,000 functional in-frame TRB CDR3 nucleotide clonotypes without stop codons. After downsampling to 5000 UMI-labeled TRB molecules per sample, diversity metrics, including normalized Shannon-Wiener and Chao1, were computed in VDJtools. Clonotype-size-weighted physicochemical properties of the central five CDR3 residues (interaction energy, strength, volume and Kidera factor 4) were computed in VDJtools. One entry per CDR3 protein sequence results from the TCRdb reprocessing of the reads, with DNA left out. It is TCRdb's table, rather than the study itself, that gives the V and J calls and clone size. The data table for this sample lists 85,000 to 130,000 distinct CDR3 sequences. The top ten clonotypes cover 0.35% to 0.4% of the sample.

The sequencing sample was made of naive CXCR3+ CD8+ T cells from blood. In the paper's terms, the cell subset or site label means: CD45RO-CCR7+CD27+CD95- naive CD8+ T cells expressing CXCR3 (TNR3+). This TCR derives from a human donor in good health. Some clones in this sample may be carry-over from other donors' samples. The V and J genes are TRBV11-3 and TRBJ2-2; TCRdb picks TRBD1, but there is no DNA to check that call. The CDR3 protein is CASSFEGLTGELFF.